What follows is one T cell receptor beta chain and its context. Its antigen remains unidentified. This sample was included in a study of blood T cells in healthy people across ages. About the study: Roughly one uniquely barcoded beta molecule per two T cells was captured.

For the second PCR, which ran for about 6 to 11 cycles, a sample-barcoded 5' primer and a J-beta primer mix were used. TCRdb reanalysed the 5' RACE reads using MiXCR and keeps one entry per CDR3 protein. The sample includes about 630,000 distinct CDR3 sequences, under 25% of them seen just once. Each sample had at least 6.5 million PBMCs isolated. In germline, CDR1 is SGHDT, CDR2 YYEEEE. The CDR3 is made up of 14 amino acids. With V trimmed by 4 bases and J by 2 bases, 4 bases remained unmatched. Whole-study findings and limits: Per-million-T-cell TCR beta diversity fell roughly linearly with age.

This chain joins TRBV5-6 and TRBJ2-5, with 8 bases matching TRBD2. The specimen was blood. This sequence originates from a man aged 65 to 79 in good health. The CDR3 sequence is CASSATSGQETQYF. CDR3 nucleotides: TGTGCCAGCAGCGCAACTAGCGGACAAGAGACCCAGTACTTC.